This T cell receptor (beta chain) was captured in a study of blood T cells in healthy people across ages. The use of a sample-barcoded 5' primer and a J-beta primer mix characterized a second PCR of roughly 6 to 11 cycles. A single record per CDR3 protein comes from TCRdb applying MiXCR to the 5' RACE reads. Counted here are around 1.5 million distinct CDR3 sequences, 34% occurring once; the ten biggest clones make up roughly 10%. Trimming took 4 bases from V and 7 from J; bases not matched to a gene: 13. This CDR3 comprises 15 residues. CDR1 and CDR2 (germline): DFQATT, SNEGSKA (reference sequence).

The clonotype originates from a woman younger than 45 in good health. Sequencing was done on a sample of blood. J is TRBJ1-1 and V is TRBV20-1; TRBD1 matches 9 bases. The CDR3 is CSANPPTDRGDEAFF. The CDR3 coding sequence is TGCAGTGCTAACCCCCCAACCGACAGGGGGGATGAAGCTTTCTTT.